This is a list of T cell receptor beta chains from one sample in a study of blood T cell repertoires in COVID-19. Clones were sequenced by immunoSEQ multiplex PCR, and TCRdb holds only the in-frame ones, with some missing. The sample lists 200,000 to 300,000 clones; about 89% were seen once. Sequenced material: peripheral blood. The receptors shown here come from a woman aged 55-70 years who had recovered from COVID-19. The CDR3 runs from the conserved cysteine through the conserved F or W. D genes are given only for firm matches. Part of the rows lack a size; the others show once, few, many or a class for expanded clones.

V,D,J,size,DNA,CDR3
TRBV6-5,TRBD1,TRBJ2-7,once,TGTGCCAGCAGTAGACAGGGCTACGAGCAGTACTTC,CASSRQGYEQYF
TRBV9,NA,TRBJ1-1,NA,TGTGCCAGCAGCGTAGGCGGGGCAAACACTGAAGCTTTCTTT,CASSVGGANTEAFF
TRBV18,TRBD1,TRBJ2-3,NA,TGTGCCAGCTCACCCCCCACAGGGGGCGCAGATACGCAGTATTTT,CASSPPTGGADTQYF
TRBV5-4,NA,TRBJ2-5,NA,TGTGCCAGCAGCTCACCGGACACTAAAGAGACCCAGTACTTC,CASSSPDTKETQYF
TRBV18,NA,TRBJ2-3,NA,TGTGCCAGCTCACAGAGCAGGGGTAGCACAGATACGCAGTATTTT,CASSQSRGSTDTQYF
TRBV5-4,NA,TRBJ1-1,NA,TGTGCCAGCAGCTTGCGGGGGTCGAGCACTGAAGCTTTCTTT,CASSLRGSSTEAFF
TRBV4-1,NA,TRBJ1-4,NA,TGCGCCAGCAGCCACAGGCAGGGGTTTGATGAAAAACTGTTTTTT,CASSHRQGFDEKLFF
TRBV28,NA,TRBJ1-2,NA,TGTGCCAGCAGTTTATTGGGGGGAGAGATCGGCTACACCTTC,CASSLLGGEIGYTF
TRBV4-2,NA,TRBJ2-3,NA,TGTGCCAGCAGCCAAGTTTCAGGATTCGATACGCAGTATTTT,CASSQVSGFDTQYF
TRBV7-9,NA,TRBJ2-1,NA,TGTGCCAGCAGCTTAGGTCCCATAAAGGCAGGTGGGCAGTTCTTC,CASSLGPIKAGGQFF
TRBV18,NA,TRBJ1-2,NA,TGTGCCAGCTCAACCATAGAACTGATCGTTTTGGATGGCTACACCTTC,CASSTIELIVLDGYTF
TRBV11-2,TRBD1,TRBJ2-1,NA,TGTGCCAGCTGCTACAGGGGGATAAATGAGCAGTTCTTC,CASCYRGINEQFF
TRBV19,NA,TRBJ1-4,NA,TGTGCCAGTAGTATCCTCGGGATCCGCGGAGAAAAACTGTTTTTT,CASSILGIRGEKLFF
TRBV4-3,TRBD2,TRBJ2-2,NA,TGCGCCAGCAGCCCGAGCGGGGGCACCGGGGAGCTGTTTTTT,CASSPSGGTGELFF
TRBV3-1/TRBV3-2,NA,TRBJ1-4,NA,TGTGCCAGCCGACGGAGTAATGAAAAACTGTTTTTT,CASRRSNEKLFF
TRBV7-8,NA,TRBJ2-3,NA,TGTGCCAGCAGCCCGCGCGCAGATACGCAGTATTTT,CASSPRADTQYF
TRBV28,TRBD1,TRBJ2-3,NA,TGTGCCAGCAGTTCCCGGGACAGCCGGTGGGGCACAGATACGCAGTATTTT,CASSSRDSRWGTDTQYF
TRBV29-1,NA,TRBJ2-7,NA,TGCAGCGACGTCTTTGAACTTCACGAGCAGTACTTC,CSDVFELHEQYF
TRBV18,NA,TRBJ2-2,NA,TGTGCCAGCTCACCGCGGGTCGAGAGTACCGGGGAGCTGTTTTTT,CASSPRVESTGELFF
TRBV19,NA,TRBJ1-6,NA,TGTGCCAGTAGTATCGCGGGGAATAATTCACCCCTCCACTTT,CASSIAGNNSPLHF
TRBV4-3,TRBD1,TRBJ2-1,NA,TGCGCCAGCAGCCAAGAATGGGACAGGGAGTACAATGAGCAGTTCTTC,CASSQEWDREYNEQFF
TRBV19,NA,TRBJ1-5,NA,TGTGCCAGTACCGCTCCTCAGGGTTGGCAGCCCCAGCATTTT,CASTAPQGWQPQHF
TRBV10-3,TRBD1,TRBJ1-1,NA,TGTGCCATCAGTAGGGGACAGGGCGTAAGCGGTGAAGCTTTCTTT,CAISRGQGVSGEAFF